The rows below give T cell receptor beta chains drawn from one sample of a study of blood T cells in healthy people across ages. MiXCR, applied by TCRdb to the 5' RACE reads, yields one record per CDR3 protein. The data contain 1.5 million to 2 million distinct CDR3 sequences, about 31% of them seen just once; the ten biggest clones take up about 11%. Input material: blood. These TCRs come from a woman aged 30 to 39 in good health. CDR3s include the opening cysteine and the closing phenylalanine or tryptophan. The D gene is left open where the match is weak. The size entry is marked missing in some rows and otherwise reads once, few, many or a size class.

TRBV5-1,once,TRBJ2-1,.,CASSLGGAYTEQFF,TGCGCCAGCAGCTTGGGCGGTGCCTACACTGAGCAGTTCTTC
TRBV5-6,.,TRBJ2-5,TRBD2,CASSRGLAGAGPEETQYF,TGTGCCAGCAGCCGAGGACTAGCGGGAGCGGGGCCAGAGGAGACCCAGTACTTC
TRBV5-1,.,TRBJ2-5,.,CASSSLTDSNTQYF,TGCGCCAGCAGCTCATTAACGGACAGTAACACCCAGTACTTC
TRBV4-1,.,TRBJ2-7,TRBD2,CASSPGPAGGNYEQYF,TGCGCCAGCAGCCCGGGCCCGGCGGGGGGGAACTACGAGCAGTACTTC
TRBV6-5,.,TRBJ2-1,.,CASSYGPSLYNERFF,TGTGCCAGCAGTTACGGACCGAGCCTATACAATGAGCGGTTCTTC
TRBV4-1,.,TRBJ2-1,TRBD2,CASSHWTSEQFF,TGCGCCAGCAGCCACTGGACTAGTGAGCAGTTCTTC
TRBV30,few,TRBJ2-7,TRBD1,CAWSTGAYEQYF,TGTGCCTGGAGTACAGGGGCCTACGAGCAGTACTTC
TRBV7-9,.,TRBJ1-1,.,CASSLLQDNTEAFF,TGTGCCAGCAGCTTACTACAGGACAACACTGAAGCTTTCTTT
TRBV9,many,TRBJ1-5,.,CASSVGNSGGPQHF,TGTGCCAGCAGCGTAGGGAACAGCGGTGGGCCCCAGCATTTT
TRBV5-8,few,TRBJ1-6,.,CASSRRIQSLHFHNSPLHF,TGTGCCAGCAGCCGTCGGATTCAGAGCCTCCATTTTCATAATTCACCCCTCCACTTT
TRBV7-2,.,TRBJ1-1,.,CASSPRGTSSYEAFF,TGTGCCAGCAGCCCCCGGGGCACCTCGAGCTATGAAGCTTTCTTT
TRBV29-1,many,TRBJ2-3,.,CSVGVSDTQYF,TGCAGCGTTGGGGTTTCAGATACGCAGTATTTT
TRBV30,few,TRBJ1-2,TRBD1,CAWTQTGGQGRGYTF,TGTGCCTGGACCCAGACAGGGGGCCAAGGAAGGGGCTACACCTTC
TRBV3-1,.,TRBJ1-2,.,CASSREVGNYGYTF,TGTGCCAGCAGCCGGGAGGTGGGCAACTATGGCTACACCTTC
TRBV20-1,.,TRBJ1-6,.,CSARSARGVNYNSPLHF,TGCAGTGCTAGATCGGCACGCGGGGTTAACTATAATTCACCCCTCCACTTT
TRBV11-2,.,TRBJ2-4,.,CASSPLAGDKNIQYF,TGTGCCAGCAGCCCCCTCGCAGGAGACAAAAACATTCAGTACTTC
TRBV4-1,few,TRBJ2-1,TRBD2,CASSPGLAESSYNEQFF,TGCGCCAGCAGCCCGGGACTAGCGGAAAGCTCCTACAATGAGCAGTTCTTC
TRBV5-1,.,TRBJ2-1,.,CASSLSGNIGDAYNEQFF,TGCGCCAGCAGCTTGTCTGGGAACATAGGGGACGCCTACAATGAGCAGTTCTTC
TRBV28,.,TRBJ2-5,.,CAGSFLTGKETQYF,TGTGCCGGCAGTTTCTTGACGGGAAAAGAGACCCAGTACTTC
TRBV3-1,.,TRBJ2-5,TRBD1,CASSHRLRTGTLETQYF,TGTGCCAGCAGCCACCGACTCAGGACAGGCACTCTAGAGACCCAGTACTTC
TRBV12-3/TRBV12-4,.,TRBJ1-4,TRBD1,CASSWGQADEKLFF,TGTGCCAGCAGTTGGGGACAGGCGGATGAAAAACTGTTTTTT
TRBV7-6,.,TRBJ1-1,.,CAGSDQQGLNTEAFF,TGTGCCGGCAGCGATCAACAGGGCTTGAACACTGAAGCTTTCTTT
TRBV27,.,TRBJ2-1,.,CASAETNNEQFF,TGTGCCAGCGCCGAAACCAACAATGAGCAGTTCTTC
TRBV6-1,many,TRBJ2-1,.,CASREGQSSYNEQFF,TGTGCCAGCAGGGAGGGACAGAGCTCCTACAATGAGCAGTTCTTC
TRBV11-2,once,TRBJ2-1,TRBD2,CASSSISGTDYNEQFF,TGTGCCAGCAGCTCCATAAGCGGGACCGATTACAATGAGCAGTTCTTC
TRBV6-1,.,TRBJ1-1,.,CASRSMRGVNTEAFF,TGTGCCAGTAGATCCATGAGGGGGGTGAACACTGAAGCTTTCTTT
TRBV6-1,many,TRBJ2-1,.,CASSEENEQFF,TGTGCCAGCAGTGAAGAAAATGAGCAGTTCTTC
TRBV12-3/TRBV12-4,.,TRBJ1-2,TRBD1,CASSTGGAISIHYTF,TGTGCCAGCAGTACAGGGGGGGCCATAAGTATACACTACACCTTC
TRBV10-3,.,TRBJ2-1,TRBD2,CVISATSGSYEQFF,TGTGTCATCAGTGCGACTAGCGGGAGCTATGAGCAGTTCTTC
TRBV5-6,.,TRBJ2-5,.,CASSLGLNGETQYF,TGTGCCAGCAGCTTAGGACTCAACGGGGAGACCCAGTACTTC
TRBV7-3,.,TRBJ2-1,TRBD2,CASSPPGTTSNEQFF,TGTGCCAGCAGCCCCCCCGGGACTACATCCAATGAGCAGTTCTTC
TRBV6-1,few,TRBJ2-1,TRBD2,CASSTPGLAPNEQFF,TGTGCCAGCAGTACCCCGGGACTAGCGCCGAATGAGCAGTTCTTC
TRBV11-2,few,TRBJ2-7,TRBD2,CASSLTGPGASGGPLSEQYF,TGTGCCAGCAGCTTAACTGGCCCTGGGGCTAGCGGGGGACCTTTATCCGAGCAGTACTTC
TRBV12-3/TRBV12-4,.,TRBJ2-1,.,CASRLRRGRRNEQFF,TGTGCCAGCAGACTACGGCGGGGGCGACGCAATGAGCAGTTCTTC
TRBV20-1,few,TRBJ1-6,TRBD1,CSARDAGTVNSPLHF,TGCAGTGCTAGAGATGCCGGGACAGTCAATTCACCCCTCCACTTT
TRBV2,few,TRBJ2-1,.,CASSMTSYWGNEQFF,TGTGCCAGCAGTATGACTTCCTACTGGGGCAATGAGCAGTTCTTC
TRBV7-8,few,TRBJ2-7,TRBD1,CASSSYIPGTGTYEQYF,TGTGCCAGCAGCTCGTACATTCCCGGGACAGGGACCTACGAGCAGTACTTC
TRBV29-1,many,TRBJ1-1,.,CSVNEAFF,TGCAGCGTAAATGAAGCTTTCTTT
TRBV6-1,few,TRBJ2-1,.,CASSEQPSSYNEQFF,TGTGCCAGCAGCGAACAGCCTAGCTCCTACAATGAGCAGTTCTTC
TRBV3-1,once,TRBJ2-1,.,CASSQEPGWSYNEQFF,TGCGCCAGCAGCCAAGAACCGGGATGGTCCTACAATGAGCAGTTCTTC
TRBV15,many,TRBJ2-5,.,CATAISIQTQYF,TGTGCCACCGCGATAAGCATACAGACCCAGTACTTC